This TCR beta chain comes out of a study of cytomegalovirus exposure and HLA in healthy donors. About the study: An analysis done earlier identified fewer than 140 million unique TCR beta sequences from 150 million to 200 million T cells.

Study outcomes and limitations: Most TCR sequences showed up rarely, but some public TCRs showed up in many donors. Using a false discovery rate of 0.05, a later analysis showed that 15,000 to 20,000 TCR beta sequences were associated with HLA alleles.

The PCR ran on 60 Vbeta and 13 Jbeta primers. Original handling: Counted up in a later analysis, unique TCR beta chains came to approximately 77 million, with some 9.9 million shared. TCRdb's table, derived via immunoSEQ multiplex PCR, lists solely in-frame clones and lacks some. V and J calls and clone size are those listed in that table; D and trimming were worked out from the DNA. The sample data list around 150,000 clones. With respect to this clone: The antigen is undetermined. This CDR3 is also generated by other DNA sequences in the sample.

V lost 0 bases, J lost 5 bases, and 11 bases lay in between. The CDR3 runs to 14 residues. Per the germline V gene, CDR1 is SGHRS and CDR2 is YFSETQ. The chain joins TRBV5-1 to TRBJ1-1, with D possibly being TRBD1 (6 bases). The sequencing sample was made of PBMCs. The TCR originated in a woman aged 55-75 years in good health and CMV-seronegative. As DNA, the CDR3 is TGCGCCAGCAGCTTGGGAGGGGGTGGAACTGAAGCTTTCTTT. Its translation is CASSLGGGGTEAFF. The full variable domain, rest sourced from reference TRBV5-1 and TRBJ1-1, is KAGVTQTPRYLIKTRGQQVTLSCSPISGHRSVSWYQQTPGQGLQFLFEYFSETQRNKGNFPGRFSGRQFSNSRSEMNVSTLELGDSALYLCASSLGGGGTEAFFGQGTRLTVV.